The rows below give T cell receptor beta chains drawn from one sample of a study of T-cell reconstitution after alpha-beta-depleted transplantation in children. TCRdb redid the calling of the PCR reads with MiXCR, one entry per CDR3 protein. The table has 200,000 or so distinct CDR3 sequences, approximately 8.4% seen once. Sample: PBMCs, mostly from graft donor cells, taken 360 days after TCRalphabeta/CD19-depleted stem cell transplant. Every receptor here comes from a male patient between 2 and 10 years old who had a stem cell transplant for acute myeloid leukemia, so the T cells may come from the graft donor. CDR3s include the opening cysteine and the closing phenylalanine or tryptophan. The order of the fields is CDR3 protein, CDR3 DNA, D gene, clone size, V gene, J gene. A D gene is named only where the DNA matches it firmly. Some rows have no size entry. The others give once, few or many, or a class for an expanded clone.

CDR3 protein: CASSSDRWETQYF
CDR3 DNA: TGTGCCAGCAGCTCCGATAGGTGGGAGACCCAGTACTTC
D gene: .
clone size: few
V gene: TRBV12-3/TRBV12-4
J gene: TRBJ2-5

CDR3 protein: CASSNRTTGRTEAFF
CDR3 DNA: TGTGCCAGCAGTAACCGGACGACAGGGAGAACTGAAGCTTTCTTT
D gene: TRBD1
clone size: many
V gene: TRBV6-2/TRBV6-3
J gene: TRBJ1-1

CDR3 protein: CASSPTSGGNNEQFF
CDR3 DNA: TGCGCCAGCAGCCCGACTAGCGGGGGAAACAATGAGCAGTTCTTC
D gene: TRBD2
clone size: .
V gene: TRBV5-1
J gene: TRBJ2-1

CDR3 protein: CASREGASTDTQYF
CDR3 DNA: TGTGCCAGCCGGGAGGGGGCGAGCACAGATACGCAGTATTTT
D gene: .
clone size: many
V gene: TRBV2
J gene: TRBJ2-3

CDR3 protein: CASSIASTTGELFF
CDR3 DNA: TGTGCCAGTAGTATAGCGTCTACCACCGGGGAGCTGTTTTTT
D gene: .
clone size: few
V gene: TRBV19
J gene: TRBJ2-2

CDR3 protein: CSARVLTGNTEAFF
CDR3 DNA: TGCAGTGCTAGAGTTCTGACTGGGAACACTGAAGCTTTCTTT
D gene: .
clone size: .
V gene: TRBV20-1
J gene: TRBJ1-1

CDR3 protein: CASTLARGYTEAFF
CDR3 DNA: TGTGCCAGCACCCTAGCGAGGGGGTACACTGAAGCTTTCTTT
D gene: .
clone size: many
V gene: TRBV12-3/TRBV12-4
J gene: TRBJ1-1

CDR3 protein: CASSLGGMTYEQYF
CDR3 DNA: TGCGCCAGCAGCTTGGGCGGGATGACCTACGAGCAGTACTTC
D gene: .
clone size: few
V gene: TRBV5-1
J gene: TRBJ2-7

CDR3 protein: CASSVGRGELFF
CDR3 DNA: TGTGCCAGCAGCGTAGGGCGAGGGGAGCTGTTTTTT
D gene: .
clone size: few
V gene: TRBV9
J gene: TRBJ2-2

CDR3 protein: CSVQGARHTEAFF
CDR3 DNA: TGCAGCGTTCAGGGGGCGAGACACACTGAAGCTTTCTTT
D gene: TRBD1
clone size: few
V gene: TRBV29-1
J gene: TRBJ1-1

CDR3 protein: CASSLRLRANGTQYF
CDR3 DNA: TGTGCCAGCAGTTTACGCCTTCGAGCAAACGGGACCCAGTACTTC
D gene: .
clone size: many
V gene: TRBV12-3/TRBV12-4
J gene: TRBJ2-5

CDR3 protein: CSANPGLAGSWQYF
CDR3 DNA: TGCAGTGCTAACCCCGGACTAGCGGGAAGTTGGCAGTACTTC
D gene: TRBD2
clone size: few
V gene: TRBV20-1
J gene: TRBJ2-7

CDR3 protein: CSAREPGSRYTEAFF
CDR3 DNA: TGCAGTGCTAGAGAGCCAGGGTCTAGATACACTGAAGCTTTCTTT
D gene: .
clone size: many
V gene: TRBV20-1
J gene: TRBJ1-1

CDR3 protein: CASSQAWPQTGVNTEAFF
CDR3 DNA: TGTGCCAGCAGCCAAGCATGGCCCCAAACAGGGGTGAACACTGAAGCTTTCTTT
D gene: TRBD1
clone size: few
V gene: TRBV14
J gene: TRBJ1-1

CDR3 protein: CASSLGSRRGSNEQFF
CDR3 DNA: TGTGCCAGCAGTTTGGGGTCCCGGAGAGGGTCAAATGAGCAGTTCTTC
D gene: .
clone size: .
V gene: TRBV12-3/TRBV12-4
J gene: TRBJ2-1

CDR3 protein: CASSQGTGPWEQYF
CDR3 DNA: TGTGCCAGCAGCCAAGGTACAGGGCCCTGGGAGCAGTACTTC
D gene: .
clone size: few
V gene: TRBV27
J gene: TRBJ2-7

CDR3 protein: CASSLPDSLNVHSGANVLTF
CDR3 DNA: TGCGCCAGCAGCTTGCCCGACAGTCTAAATGTTCACTCTGGGGCCAACGTCCTGACTTTC
D gene: .
clone size: many
V gene: TRBV5-1
J gene: TRBJ2-6

CDR3 protein: CASSKGSRYLTYEQYF
CDR3 DNA: TGTGCCAGCAGCAAAGGGAGTAGGTACTTGACCTACGAGCAGTACTTC
D gene: .
clone size: few
V gene: TRBV21-1
J gene: TRBJ2-7

CDR3 protein: CASSYRLFAGPKETQYF
CDR3 DNA: TGTGCCAGCAGTTACCGTCTCTTTGCGGGCCCCAAAGAGACCCAGTACTTC
D gene: .
clone size: many
V gene: TRBV6-5
J gene: TRBJ2-5

CDR3 protein: CASSLAGVWEQFF
CDR3 DNA: TGTGCCAGCAGCTTAGCGGGGGTTTGGGAGCAGTTCTTC
D gene: .
clone size: many
V gene: TRBV7-2
J gene: TRBJ2-1

CDR3 protein: CSVGQLTNNEQFF
CDR3 DNA: TGCAGCGTTGGACAGCTTACCAACAATGAGCAGTTCTTC
D gene: .
clone size: .
V gene: TRBV29-1
J gene: TRBJ2-1

CDR3 protein: CASSVGGPSYNEQFF
CDR3 DNA: TGTGCCAGCAGTGTGGGGGGGCCCTCCTACAATGAGCAGTTCTTC
D gene: .
clone size: many
V gene: TRBV12-3/TRBV12-4
J gene: TRBJ2-1

CDR3 protein: CASSMGSFDSYTF
CDR3 DNA: TGTGCCAGTAGTATGGGCAGCTTCGACAGCTACACCTTC
D gene: .
clone size: many
V gene: TRBV19
J gene: TRBJ1-2

CDR3 protein: CASSYGTANYGYTF
CDR3 DNA: TGTGCCAGCAGCTACGGGACAGCTAACTATGGCTACACCTTC
D gene: TRBD1
clone size: few
V gene: TRBV7-9
J gene: TRBJ1-2

CDR3 protein: CSVEQGSYEQYF
CDR3 DNA: TGCAGCGTTGAACAGGGATCCTACGAGCAGTACTTC
D gene: .
clone size: .
V gene: TRBV29-1
J gene: TRBJ2-7

CDR3 protein: CASSSFPRGGELFF
CDR3 DNA: TGTGCCAGCAGCTCCTTTCCTCGGGGCGGGGAGCTGTTTTTT
D gene: .
clone size: few
V gene: TRBV7-8
J gene: TRBJ2-2

CDR3 protein: CASSLGYRLPDTQYF
CDR3 DNA: TGCGCCAGCAGCTTGGGGTACAGGTTACCAGATACGCAGTATTTT
D gene: .
clone size: .
V gene: TRBV5-1
J gene: TRBJ2-3

CDR3 protein: CASSLSSRTNEQFF
CDR3 DNA: TGTGCCAGCAGTTTATCTAGCAGAACGAATGAGCAGTTCTTC
D gene: .
clone size: many
V gene: TRBV27
J gene: TRBJ2-1

CDR3 protein: CAIRGSSDHEQFF
CDR3 DNA: TGTGCCATCAGGGGATCTAGCGATCATGAGCAGTTCTTC
D gene: .
clone size: many
V gene: TRBV10-3
J gene: TRBJ2-1

CDR3 protein: CASSPDGTTGELFF
CDR3 DNA: TGTGCCAGCTCACCGGACGGAACCACCGGGGAGCTGTTTTTT
D gene: .
clone size: few
V gene: TRBV18
J gene: TRBJ2-2

CDR3 protein: CASSARQGAEAFF
CDR3 DNA: TGTGCCAGCAGTGCCAGACAGGGAGCTGAAGCTTTCTTT
D gene: TRBD1
clone size: many
V gene: TRBV25-1
J gene: TRBJ1-1

CDR3 protein: CASSLTAGGFETQYF
CDR3 DNA: TGTGCCAGCAGCCTGACCGCAGGGGGCTTTGAGACCCAGTACTTC
D gene: TRBD1
clone size: .
V gene: TRBV7-9
J gene: TRBJ2-5

CDR3 protein: CASSLDSSGYTF
CDR3 DNA: TGTGCCAGCAGCTTAGACAGCTCTGGCTACACCTTC
D gene: .
clone size: .
V gene: TRBV7-6
J gene: TRBJ1-2

CDR3 protein: CASSLRPGGPAGEQFF
CDR3 DNA: TGCGCCAGCAGCCTTAGACCCGGGGGTCCGGCGGGTGAGCAGTTCTTC
D gene: .
clone size: .
V gene: TRBV4-3
J gene: TRBJ2-1

CDR3 protein: CASSWDRGDYGYTF
CDR3 DNA: TGTGCCAGCAGCTGGGACAGGGGGGACTATGGCTACACCTTC
D gene: TRBD1
clone size: few
V gene: TRBV7-2
J gene: TRBJ1-2

CDR3 protein: CASSQDGGTNTGELFF
CDR3 DNA: TGTGCCAGCAGCCAAGATGGCGGGACGAACACCGGGGAGCTGTTTTTT
D gene: .
clone size: few
V gene: TRBV4-2
J gene: TRBJ2-2

CDR3 protein: CASSLGGQLSGNTIYF
CDR3 DNA: TGCGCCAGCAGCTTGGGGGGACAGCTTTCTGGAAACACCATATATTTT
D gene: TRBD1
clone size: .
V gene: TRBV5-1
J gene: TRBJ1-3

CDR3 protein: CASSQGGVSGGIQETQYF
CDR3 DNA: TGTGCCAGCAGCCAAGGAGGAGTTAGCGGGGGGATCCAAGAGACCCAGTACTTC
D gene: TRBD2
clone size: few
V gene: TRBV3-1
J gene: TRBJ2-5

CDR3 protein: CASSAASGRPNEQFF
CDR3 DNA: TGTGCCAGCAGTGCGGCTAGCGGGAGGCCCAATGAGCAGTTCTTC
D gene: TRBD2
clone size: .
V gene: TRBV6-4
J gene: TRBJ2-1

CDR3 protein: CASSFGPGGETQYF
CDR3 DNA: TGTGCCAGCAGTTTCGGCCCAGGGGGAGAGACCCAGTACTTC
D gene: TRBD1
clone size: .
V gene: TRBV12-3/TRBV12-4
J gene: TRBJ2-5

CDR3 protein: CSARAPVESGANVLTF
CDR3 DNA: TGCAGTGCTAGAGCTCCCGTTGAGTCTGGGGCCAACGTCCTGACTTTC
D gene: .
clone size: .
V gene: TRBV20-1
J gene: TRBJ2-6

CDR3 protein: CSVGGTLSYEQFF
CDR3 DNA: TGCAGCGTTGGAGGGACTCTCTCATATGAGCAGTTCTTC
D gene: .
clone size: many
V gene: TRBV29-1
J gene: TRBJ2-1

CDR3 protein: CASSYSSSDEQFF
CDR3 DNA: TGTGCCAGCAGCTACTCTTCGTCGGATGAGCAGTTCTTC
D gene: .
clone size: many
V gene: TRBV3-1
J gene: TRBJ2-1

CDR3 protein: CASSRGQGLSEQYF
CDR3 DNA: TGCGCCAGCAGCCGGGGACAGGGTCTCTCCGAGCAGTACTTC
D gene: TRBD1
clone size: .
V gene: TRBV4-3
J gene: TRBJ2-7

CDR3 protein: CASSPWDSSQETQYF
CDR3 DNA: TGTGCCAGCAGCCCTTGGGACAGCTCCCAAGAGACCCAGTACTTC
D gene: TRBD1
clone size: few
V gene: TRBV11-1
J gene: TRBJ2-5

CDR3 protein: CASSLRPGGDGSPLHF
CDR3 DNA: TGTGCCAGCAGCTTAAGGCCAGGGGGCGACGGATCACCCCTCCACTTT
D gene: TRBD1
clone size: .
V gene: TRBV7-2
J gene: TRBJ1-6

CDR3 protein: CASSFIQGEEKLFF
CDR3 DNA: TGTGCCAGCAGCTTTATACAGGGGGAAGAAAAACTGTTTTTT
D gene: TRBD1
clone size: many
V gene: TRBV11-2
J gene: TRBJ1-4